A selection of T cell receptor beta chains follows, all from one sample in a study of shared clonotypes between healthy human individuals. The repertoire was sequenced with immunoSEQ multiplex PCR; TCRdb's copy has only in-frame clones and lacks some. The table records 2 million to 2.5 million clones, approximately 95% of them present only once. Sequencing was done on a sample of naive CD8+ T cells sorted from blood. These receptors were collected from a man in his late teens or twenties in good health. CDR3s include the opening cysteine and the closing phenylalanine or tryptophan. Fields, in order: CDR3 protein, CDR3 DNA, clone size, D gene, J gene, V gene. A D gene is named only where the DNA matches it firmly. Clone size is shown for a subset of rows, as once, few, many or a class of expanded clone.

CASSLESTWDAWQFF,TGTGCCAGCAGCTTAGAATCAACGTGGGATGCTTGGCAGTTCTTC,-,-,TRBJ2-1,TRBV7-9
CASSLGLAGGMEF,TGTGCCAGCAGCTTAGGACTAGCGGGGGGCATGGAGTTC,-,TRBD2,TRBJ2-7,TRBV13
CASSQSGGGAFF,TGCGCCAGCAGCCAATCCGGAGGGGGAGCTTTCTTT,-,-,TRBJ1-1,TRBV4-1
CASSQEGGGLAGGPGEQFF,TGCGCCAGCAGCCAAGAGGGGGGAGGACTAGCGGGAGGGCCCGGTGAGCAGTTCTTC,-,TRBD2,TRBJ2-1,TRBV4-3
CASSSTVGEGRGTEAFF,TGTGCCAGCAGCTCGACGGTGGGGGAGGGTAGAGGCACTGAAGCTTTCTTT,once,-,TRBJ1-1,TRBV7-8
CASSPGRGYGYTF,TGTGCCAGCAGCCCGGGCCGAGGCTATGGCTACACCTTC,-,-,TRBJ1-2,TRBV27
CASSLKTGLSYEQYF,TGTGCCAGCAGCTTAAAAACAGGGCTTTCCTACGAGCAGTACTTC,-,-,TRBJ2-7,TRBV11-2
CAWSGDRISPHASTDTQYF,TGTGCCTGGAGCGGGGACAGGATTTCACCCCATGCTAGCACAGATACGCAGTATTTT,-,TRBD1,TRBJ2-3,TRBV30
CASSQDNSYEQYF,TGTGCCAGCAGCCAAGACAACTCCTACGAGCAGTACTTC,-,-,TRBJ2-7,TRBV14
CASSLRQGPYEQYF,TGCGCCAGCAGCCTCCGACAGGGACCCTACGAGCAGTACTTC,-,TRBD1,TRBJ2-7,TRBV4-1
CASSFSLENEQFF,TGTGCCAGCAGTTTCTCACTGGAGAATGAGCAGTTCTTC,-,-,TRBJ2-1,TRBV27
CASRTGASSTEAFF,TGTGCCAGCAGGACAGGGGCTTCTAGCACTGAAGCTTTCTTT,-,TRBD1,TRBJ1-1,TRBV2
CAWSDPGEGHYNEQFF,TGTGCCTGGAGTGACCCAGGCGAGGGACACTACAATGAGCAGTTCTTC,-,-,TRBJ2-1,TRBV30
CASRSSGNTIYF,TGCGCCAGCCGAAGCTCTGGAAACACCATATATTTT,-,-,TRBJ1-3,TRBV10-1
CASRFRDSQETQYF,TGTGCCAGCAGGTTCCGGGACAGTCAAGAGACCCAGTACTTC,-,TRBD1,TRBJ2-5,TRBV5-4
CSGSTGEGVEQYF,TGCAGCGGATCGACAGGGGAAGGTGTCGAGCAGTACTTC,few,TRBD1,TRBJ2-7,TRBV29-1
CAISHPGLAGDRVSTGELFF,TGTGCCATCAGTCACCCGGGACTAGCGGGAGACAGGGTGAGCACCGGGGAGCTGTTTTTT,-,TRBD2,TRBJ2-2,TRBV10-3
CASSWGQGAVTEAFF,TGTGCCAGCAGTTGGGGACAGGGGGCGGTTACTGAAGCTTTCTTT,-,TRBD1,TRBJ1-1,TRBV6-5
CASSGAPRYNEQFF,TGTGCCAGCTCGGGGGCTCCCCGTTACAATGAGCAGTTCTTC,-,-,TRBJ2-1,TRBV28
CASGISGSVRFFEQYF,TGTGCCAGCGGAATATCTGGGTCAGTTCGATTTTTCGAGCAGTACTTC,-,-,TRBJ2-7,TRBV28
CASSPGTGNYEQYF,TGTGCCAGTAGTCCGGGGACAGGGAACTACGAGCAGTACTTC,-,TRBD1,TRBJ2-7,TRBV19
CASSYREGLNTEAFF,TGTGCCAGCAGTTACAGGGAGGGCCTGAACACTGAAGCTTTCTTT,-,-,TRBJ1-1,TRBV6-5
CASSQSLLRGDEQFF,TGCGCCAGCAGCCAGAGTCTCCTAAGGGGCGATGAGCAGTTCTTC,-,-,TRBJ2-1,TRBV4-3
CASSAGPPGQELQETQYF,TGTGCCAGCAGCGCGGGCCCCCCGGGACAGGAGCTACAAGAGACCCAGTACTTC,-,TRBD1,TRBJ2-5,TRBV5-6
CAWSPKGEETQYF,TGTGCCTGGAGTCCAAAGGGGGAGGAGACCCAGTACTTC,-,-,TRBJ2-5,TRBV30
CASSYRYSNQPQHF,TGTGCCAGCAGCTACCGTTATAGCAATCAGCCCCAGCATTTT,-,-,TRBJ1-5,TRBV28
CASSGSGGAHNEQYF,TGTGCCAGCAGCGGGAGCGGGGGGGCCCACAACGAGCAGTACTTC,-,TRBD2,TRBJ2-7,TRBV5-6
CASIQGLAATYEQYF,TGTGCCAGCATTCAAGGACTAGCCGCTACCTACGAGCAGTACTTC,-,TRBD2,TRBJ2-7,TRBV2
CASSGEAREQYF,TGTGCCAGCAGTGGCGAGGCCCGCGAGCAGTACTTC,-,-,TRBJ2-7,TRBV2
CASRQVSSGNTIYF,TGTGCCAGCAGACAGGTCAGCTCTGGAAACACCATATATTTT,-,-,TRBJ1-3,TRBV27
CASSGGTEIPTYEQYF,TGTGCCAGCAGTGGGGGGACTGAGATCCCTACCTACGAGCAGTACTTC,-,-,TRBJ2-7,TRBV6-1
CASSLQGFGNTIYF,TGTGCCAGCAGCCTACAGGGGTTTGGAAACACCATATATTTT,-,TRBD1,TRBJ1-3,TRBV5-4
CASRLLAGGASEQYF,TGTGCCAGCAGGTTACTAGCGGGGGGCGCGTCCGAGCAGTACTTC,-,TRBD2,TRBJ2-7,TRBV7-9
CASSLGTEAFF,TGTGCCAGCAGTTTGGGCACTGAAGCTTTCTTT,few,-,TRBJ1-1,TRBV27
CASGTWGLTEAFF,TGTGCCAGCGGGACGTGGGGCTTGACTGAAGCTTTCTTT,-,-,TRBJ1-1,TRBV6-1
CASRHDGTDSYGYTF,TGTGCCAGCAGACACGATGGGACGGATTCCTATGGCTACACCTTC,-,-,TRBJ1-2,TRBV11-2
CASSEFGRDEQFF,TGTGCCAGCAGTGAATTTGGGAGGGATGAGCAGTTCTTC,-,TRBD2,TRBJ2-1,TRBV25-1
CASRPSGTGGNEQFF,TGTGCCAGCAGGCCTTCCGGGACAGGGGGAAATGAGCAGTTCTTC,-,TRBD1,TRBJ2-1,TRBV2
CASSVLGTGLYNEQFF,TGTGCCAGCAGTGTCCTAGGAACGGGACTTTACAATGAGCAGTTCTTC,-,-,TRBJ2-1,TRBV27
CASSPGKTYEQYF,TGTGCCAGTAGCCCAGGGAAGACCTACGAGCAGTACTTC,-,-,TRBJ2-7,TRBV19
CASTSKIGLHNNEQFF,TGTGCCAGCACCTCGAAGATTGGACTACACAACAATGAGCAGTTCTTC,-,-,TRBJ2-1,TRBV7-9
CASTPGLAVQETQYF,TGTGCCAGCACTCCGGGACTAGCGGTGCAAGAGACCCAGTACTTC,-,TRBD2,TRBJ2-5,TRBV28
CASSSIPAEQFF,TGTGCCAGCAGCAGCATCCCGGCGGAGCAGTTCTTC,-,-,TRBJ2-1,TRBV7-8
CASSDSQLPPRSPLHF,TGTGCCAGCAGTGACTCACAGCTTCCCCCCAGGTCACCCCTCCACTTT,-,-,TRBJ1-6,TRBV6-4
CASTPLAGGNSYEQYF,TGTGCCAGCACACCACTAGCGGGGGGAAACTCCTACGAGCAGTACTTC,-,TRBD2,TRBJ2-7,TRBV2
CASSQEQGVEQFF,TGCGCCAGCAGCCAGGAACAGGGGGTTGAGCAGTTCTTC,-,TRBD1,TRBJ2-1,TRBV4-1
CASSVGAGQTNEKLFF,TGTGCCAGCAGCGTAGGGGCAGGACAAACTAATGAAAAACTGTTTTTT,-,-,TRBJ1-4,TRBV9
CATSATPGQGMGQETQYF,TGTGCCACCAGCGCTACCCCGGGACAGGGGATGGGGCAAGAGACCCAGTACTTC,-,TRBD1,TRBJ2-5,TRBV15
CASSFRGRYTEAFF,TGTGCCAGCAGTTTCAGGGGCAGGTACACTGAAGCTTTCTTT,-,-,TRBJ1-1,TRBV28
CASSVEQSAEAFF,TGTGCCAGCAGCGTAGAACAGTCCGCTGAAGCTTTCTTT,-,-,TRBJ1-1,TRBV9
CASSWADSGSSYEQYF,TGCGCCAGCAGCTGGGCGGACTCTGGTAGCTCCTACGAGCAGTACTTC,once,-,TRBJ2-7,TRBV5-1